This TCR beta chain was obtained from a study of CD8 T cells in Susac syndrome. The authors reverse transcribed 0.5 to 1 ug RNA with random hexamers. TCRdb independently ran MiXCR on the immunoSEQ multiplex PCR reads; one entry per CDR3 protein. Of about 150,000 distinct CDR3 sequences detected, 85% to 95% appear once; the ten largest clones hold 0.15% to 0.2%. With 6 bases removed from V and 0 bases from J, the gap between germline ends came to 12 bases. CDR3 length: 15 amino acids. CDR1 is LGHDT and CDR2 is YNNKEL in the germline V gene (reference sequence). The sequenced sample was CD4+ T cells from PBMCs. The rearrangement uses TRBV3-1 and TRBJ2-4; D unclear. The TCR comes from a human donor with Susac syndrome. The CDR3 protein is CASSRTQIAKNIQYF. Written as DNA, the CDR3 is TGTGCCAGCAGTCGGACCCAGATAGCCAAAAACATTCAGTACTTC.